This TCR beta chain was sequenced for a study of T-cell memory formation after mild COVID-19. The wider study: Clustering of TCRs was largely donor specific.

This clonotype has a handful of counts. TCRdb re-analysed the 5' RACE reads in MiXCR, keeping a single row per CDR3 protein. The sample comprises hundreds of thousands of distinct CDR3 sequences, 20% to 25% of which are singletons, and under 8.5% rests with the top ten. CDR1 and CDR2 from the germline V gene are SGHTA and FQGNSA. The CDR3 consists of 12 residues. Trimming shortened V by 1 base and J by 6 bases, and 7 bases separated the two germline ends. This chain joins TRBV7-2 and TRBJ2-7; D is undetermined. This sequence originates from an adult woman who had mild COVID-19 (a few samples of this study predate the infection). Cell type and time point are not known. The sample consisted of PBMCs or a T cell subset sorted from them (not recorded which). CDR3 bases: TGTGCCAGCAGCTTAGTGGGCGTCGAGCAGTACTTC. Encoded protein: CASSLVGVEQYF. Using reference TRBV7-2 and TRBJ2-7 for the parts outside the CDR3, the full variable domain is GAGVSQSPSNKVTEKGKDVELRCDPISGHTALYWYRQSLGQGLEFLIYFQGNSAPDKSGLPSDRFSAERTGGSVSTLTIQRTQQEDSAVYLCASSLVGVEQYFGPGTRLTVT.